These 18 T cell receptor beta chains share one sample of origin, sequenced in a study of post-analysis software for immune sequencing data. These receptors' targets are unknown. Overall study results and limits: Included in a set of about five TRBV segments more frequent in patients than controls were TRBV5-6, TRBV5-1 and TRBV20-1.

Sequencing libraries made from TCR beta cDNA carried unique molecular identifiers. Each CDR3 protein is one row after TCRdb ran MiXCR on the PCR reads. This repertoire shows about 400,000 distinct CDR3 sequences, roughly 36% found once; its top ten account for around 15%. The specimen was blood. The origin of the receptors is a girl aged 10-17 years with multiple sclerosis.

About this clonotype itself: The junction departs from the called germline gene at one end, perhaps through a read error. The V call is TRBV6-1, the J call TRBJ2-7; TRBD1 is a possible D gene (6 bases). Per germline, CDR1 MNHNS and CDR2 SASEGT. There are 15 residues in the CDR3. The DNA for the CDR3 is TGTGCTAGCAGTGAAATCGATACAGGGTGGTACGAGCAGTACTTC. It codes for CASSEIDTGWYEQYF.

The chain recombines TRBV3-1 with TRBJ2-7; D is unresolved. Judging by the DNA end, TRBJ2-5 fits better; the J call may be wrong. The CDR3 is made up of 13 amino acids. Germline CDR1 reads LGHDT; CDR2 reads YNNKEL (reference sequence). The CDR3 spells CASSQGEKETQYF. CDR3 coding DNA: TGTGCCAGCAGCCAAGGGGAAAAGGAGACCCAGTACTTC.

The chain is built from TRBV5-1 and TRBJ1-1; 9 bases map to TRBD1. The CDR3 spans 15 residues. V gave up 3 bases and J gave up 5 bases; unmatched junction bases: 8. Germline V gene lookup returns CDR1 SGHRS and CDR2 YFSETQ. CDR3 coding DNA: TGCGCCAGCAGCTCGCCACAGGGGGCTCGGACTGAAGCTTTCTTT. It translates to CASSSPQGARTEAFF.

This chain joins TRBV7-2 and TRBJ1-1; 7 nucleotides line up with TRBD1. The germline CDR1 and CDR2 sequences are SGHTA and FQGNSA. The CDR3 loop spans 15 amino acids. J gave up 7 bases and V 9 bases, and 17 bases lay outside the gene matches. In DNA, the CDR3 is TGTGCCAGTAGCCCTAGAGTAGGTCGGGACAGTGAAGCTTTCTTT. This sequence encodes CASSPRVGRDSEAFF.

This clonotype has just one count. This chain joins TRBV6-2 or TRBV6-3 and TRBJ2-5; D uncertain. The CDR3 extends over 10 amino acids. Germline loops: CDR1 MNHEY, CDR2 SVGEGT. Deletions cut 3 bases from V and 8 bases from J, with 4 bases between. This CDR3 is CASSYITQYF. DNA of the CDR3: TGTGCCAGCAGTTATATTACCCAGTACTTC.

The CDR3: CASSQEVRGGPEAFF. DNA of the CDR3: TGCGCCAGCAGCCAAGAGGTCAGGGGAGGCCCTGAAGCTTTCTTT. V and J are TRBV4-3 and TRBJ1-1; TRBD1 is a possible D gene (6 bases). With 0 bases removed from V and 6 bases from J, the gap between germline ends came to 14 bases. CDR3 length: 15 residues. The germline gives CDR1 LGHNA, CDR2 YSLEER.

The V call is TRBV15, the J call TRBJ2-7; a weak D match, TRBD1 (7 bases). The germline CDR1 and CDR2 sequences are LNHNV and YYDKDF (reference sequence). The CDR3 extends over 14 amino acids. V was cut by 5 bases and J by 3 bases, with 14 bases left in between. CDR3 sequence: CATSPGRGDYEQYF. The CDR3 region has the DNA TGTGCCACCAGCCCCGGCAGGGGGGACTACGAGCAGTACTTC.

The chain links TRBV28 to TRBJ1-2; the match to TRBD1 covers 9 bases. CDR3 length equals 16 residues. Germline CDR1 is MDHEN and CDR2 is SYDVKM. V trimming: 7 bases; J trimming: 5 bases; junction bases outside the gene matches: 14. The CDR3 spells CASTLGGQGSTYGYTF. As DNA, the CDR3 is TGTGCCAGCACGTTAGGGGGACAGGGATCCACATATGGCTACACCTTC.

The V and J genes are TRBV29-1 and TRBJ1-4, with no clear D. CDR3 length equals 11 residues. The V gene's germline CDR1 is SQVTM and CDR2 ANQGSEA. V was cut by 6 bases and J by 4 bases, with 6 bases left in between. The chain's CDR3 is CSVAHNEKLFF. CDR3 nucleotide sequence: TGCAGCGTAGCCCATAATGAAAAACTGTTTTTT.

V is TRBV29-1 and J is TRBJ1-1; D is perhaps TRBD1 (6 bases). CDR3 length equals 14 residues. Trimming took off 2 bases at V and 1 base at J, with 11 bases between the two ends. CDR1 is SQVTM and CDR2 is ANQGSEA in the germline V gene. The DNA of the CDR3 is TGCAGCGTTGAACCACAGGGTGGGAACACTGAAGCTTTCTTT. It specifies CSVEPQGGNTEAFF.

The CDR3 loop is CASSWPGSRGTDTQYF. The CDR3 region has the DNA TGTGCCAGCAGTTGGCCAGGGAGTAGGGGCACAGATACGCAGTATTTT. V usage is TRBV12-3 or TRBV12-4 and J usage is TRBJ2-3, with D perhaps assigned TRBD1 or TRBD2 (5 bases each). Deletions cut 4 bases from V and 1 base from J, with 15 bases between. The CDR3 runs 16 residues.

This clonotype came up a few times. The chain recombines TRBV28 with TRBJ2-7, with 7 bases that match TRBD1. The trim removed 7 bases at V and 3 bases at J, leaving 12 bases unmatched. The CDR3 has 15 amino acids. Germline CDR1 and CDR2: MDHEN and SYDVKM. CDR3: CASIRLRDSSYEQYF. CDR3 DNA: TGTGCCAGCATCAGACTCCGGGACAGCAGCTACGAGCAGTACTTC.

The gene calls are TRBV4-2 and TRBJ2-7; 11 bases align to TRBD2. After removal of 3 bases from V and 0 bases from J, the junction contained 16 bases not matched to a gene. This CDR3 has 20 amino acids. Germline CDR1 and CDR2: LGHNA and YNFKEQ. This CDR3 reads CASSQNLAGGQPGHSYEQYF. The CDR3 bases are TGTGCCAGCAGCCAGAACCTAGCGGGGGGCCAACCGGGCCACTCCTACGAGCAGTACTTC.

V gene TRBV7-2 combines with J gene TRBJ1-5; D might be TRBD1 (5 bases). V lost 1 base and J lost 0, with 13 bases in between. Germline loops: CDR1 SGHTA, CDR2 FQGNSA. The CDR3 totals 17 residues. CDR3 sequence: CASSLEWGGYSNQPQHF. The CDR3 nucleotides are TGTGCCAGCAGCTTAGAATGGGGCGGATATAGCAATCAGCCCCAGCATTTT.

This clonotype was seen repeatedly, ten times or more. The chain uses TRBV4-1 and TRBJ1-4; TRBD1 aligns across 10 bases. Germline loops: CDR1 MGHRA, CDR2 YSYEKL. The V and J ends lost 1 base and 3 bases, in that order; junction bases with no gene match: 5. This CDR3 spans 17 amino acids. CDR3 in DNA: TGCGCCAGCAGCCAAGGGGACAGGGGACGATCTAATGAAAAACTGTTTTTT. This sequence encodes CASSQGDRGRSNEKLFF.

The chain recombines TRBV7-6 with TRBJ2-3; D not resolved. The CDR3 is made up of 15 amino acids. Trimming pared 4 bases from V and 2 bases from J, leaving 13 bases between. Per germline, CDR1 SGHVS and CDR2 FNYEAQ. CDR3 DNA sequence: TGTGCCAGCAGCTCACTTCAGGAACTCACAGATACGCAGTATTTT. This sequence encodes CASSSLQELTDTQYF.

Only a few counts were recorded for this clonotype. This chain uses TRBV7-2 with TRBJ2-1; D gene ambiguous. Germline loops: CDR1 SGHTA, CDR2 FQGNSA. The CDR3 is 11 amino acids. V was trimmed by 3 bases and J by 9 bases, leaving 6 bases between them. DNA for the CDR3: TGTGCCAGCAGCTTTGGGATTGAGCAGTTCTTC. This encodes CASSFGIEQFF.

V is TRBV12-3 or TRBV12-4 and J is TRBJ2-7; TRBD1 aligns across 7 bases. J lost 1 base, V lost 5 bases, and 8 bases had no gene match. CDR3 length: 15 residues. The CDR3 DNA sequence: TGTGCCAGCAGTCGGGACAGCGACCTTTCCTACGAGCAGTACTTC. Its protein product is CASSRDSDLSYEQYF.